A selection of T cell receptor beta chains follows, all from one sample in a study of blood T cell repertoires in COVID-19. The repertoire was sequenced with immunoSEQ multiplex PCR; TCRdb's copy has only in-frame clones and lacks some. The sample shows about 380,000 clones, around nine tenths of them seen only once. Sample: PBMCs or T cells enriched from blood (not recorded which). Every receptor here comes from a woman between 18 and 30 years old who had recovered from COVID-19. The CDR3 runs from the conserved cysteine through the conserved F or W. Fields, in order: J gene, V gene, D gene, CDR3 DNA, CDR3 protein. The D gene is left open where the match is weak.

>TRBJ2-7|TRBV7-3|.
TGTGCCAGCAGCTTATTTCCGGACGAGCAGTACTTC
CASSLFPDEQYF
>TRBJ2-7|TRBV7-8|TRBD2
TGTGCCAGCAGCTTTGGACTAGCGACTGAGCAGTACTTC
CASSFGLATEQYF
>TRBJ1-2|TRBV5-1|TRBD1
TGCGCCAGCTCGGGACAGGCGTATGGCTACACCTTC
CASSGQAYGYTF
>TRBJ1-4|TRBV30|.
TGTGCCTGGAGTGTATCAAGACAGGTGGGAGCTAATGAAAAACTGTTTTTT
CAWSVSRQVGANEKLFF
>TRBJ1-1|TRBV4-1|TRBD1
TGCGCCAGCAGCCCGCAACCCGGGACAGGGACTTCGAACACTGAAGCTTTCTTT
CASSPQPGTGTSNTEAFF
>TRBJ1-2|TRBV9|.
TGTGCCAGCAGCGTAGAGCCAGGCCCAACGTATGGCTACACCTTC
CASSVEPGPTYGYTF
>TRBJ1-1|TRBV11-2|TRBD1
TGTGCCAGCAGCTTGGATGGACAGGGGTCACCAAAACGGCCTGAAGCTTTCTTT
CASSLDGQGSPKRPEAFF
>TRBJ2-1|TRBV2|TRBD2
TGTGCCAGCACACTAGCGGGGGATTACAATGAGCAGTTCTTC
CASTLAGDYNEQFF
>TRBJ1-2|TRBV6-5|.
TGTGCCAGCAGTTTCCACCCTGGGGGGGCGGGTTATGGCTACACCTTC
CASSFHPGGAGYGYTF
>TRBJ2-7|TRBV6-5|.
TGTGCCAGCAGGTTGTGGGGGGCCTACGAGCAGTACTTC
CASRLWGAYEQYF
>TRBJ1-2|TRBV5-5|.
TGTGCCAGCAGCCCCCCTTTGGGAGCTAACTATGGCTACACCTTC
CASSPPLGANYGYTF
>TRBJ1-4|TRBV21-1|.
TGTGCCAGCAGCTCCCGGACAGTCATCGGCGAAAAACTGTTTTTT
CASSSRTVIGEKLFF
>TRBJ2-2|TRBV19|TRBD1
TGTGCCAGTGGGGAAGACAGGGGGCGGACCGGGGAGCTGTTTTTT
CASGEDRGRTGELFF